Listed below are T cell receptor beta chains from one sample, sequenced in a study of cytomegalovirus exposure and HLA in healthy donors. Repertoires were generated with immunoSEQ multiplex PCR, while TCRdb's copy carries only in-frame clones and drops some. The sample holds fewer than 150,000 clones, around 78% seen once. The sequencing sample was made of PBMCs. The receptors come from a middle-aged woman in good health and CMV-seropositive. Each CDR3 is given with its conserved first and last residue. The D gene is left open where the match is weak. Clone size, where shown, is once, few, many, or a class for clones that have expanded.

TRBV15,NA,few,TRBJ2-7,TGTGCCACCAGCAGAGACGGGAGTTGGTCCTACGAGCAGTACTTC,CATSRDGSWSYEQYF
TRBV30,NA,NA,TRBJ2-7,TGTGCCTGGAGCGGGGTGGGCCCCCTCGAGCAGTACTTC,CAWSGVGPLEQYF
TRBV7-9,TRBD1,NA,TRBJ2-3,TGTGCCAGCAGCCGACCGGGACAGACAGATACGCAGTATTTT,CASSRPGQTDTQYF
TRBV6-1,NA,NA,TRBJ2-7,TGTGCCACCACCCCGGGGGACTCCCGATGGGGCGAGCAGTACTTC,CATTPGDSRWGEQYF
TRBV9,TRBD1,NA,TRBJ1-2,TGTGCCAGCAGCGGCGGTACAGGGGTATCTGGCGGCTACACCTTC,CASSGGTGVSGGYTF
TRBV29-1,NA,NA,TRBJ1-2,TGCAGCGTTCTGACAGGCATCTATGGCTACACCTTC,CSVLTGIYGYTF
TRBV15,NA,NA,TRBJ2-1,TGTGCCACCAGCAGAGACAGGGGGGATGAGCAGTTCTTC,CATSRDRGDEQFF
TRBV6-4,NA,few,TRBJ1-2,TGTGCCAGCAGTGACAGGGGGGGCGGCTACACCTTC,CASSDRGGGYTF
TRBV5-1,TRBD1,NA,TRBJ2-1,TGCGCCAGCAGACCCCGGACAGGGCCGGGCAATGAGCAGTTCTTC,CASRPRTGPGNEQFF
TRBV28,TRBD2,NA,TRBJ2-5,TGTGCCAGCAACCCGTCCCTAGCGGGAGTCTGGGAGACCCAGTACTTC,CASNPSLAGVWETQYF
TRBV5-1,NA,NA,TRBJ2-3,TGCGCCAGCAGCCGGTACTCGGGGAAGGAAGAGACGCAGTATTTT,CASSRYSGKEETQYF
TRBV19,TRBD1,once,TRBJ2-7,TGTGCCAGTAGTGGCCTCCACGGGACAGGGGGCCACGAGCAGTACTTC,CASSGLHGTGGHEQYF
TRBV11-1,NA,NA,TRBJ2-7,TGTGCCAGCAGCCTGGCCGACTACGAGCAGTACTTC,CASSLADYEQYF
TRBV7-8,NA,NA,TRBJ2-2,TGTGCCAGCAGCTTAGCCCAGGGAACCGGGGAGCTGTTTTTT,CASSLAQGTGELFF
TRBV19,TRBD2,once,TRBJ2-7,TGTGCCAGATCTCCTAGCGGATACACCTACGAGCAGTACTTC,CARSPSGYTYEQYF
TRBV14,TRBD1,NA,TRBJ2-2,TGTGCCAGCAGCCTTCGTGGTACAGGGGTGGCCGGGGAGCTGTTTTTT,CASSLRGTGVAGELFF
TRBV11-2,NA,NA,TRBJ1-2,TGTGCCAGCAGCTTGAGAGGGACTTACTATGGCTACACCTTC,CASSLRGTYYGYTF
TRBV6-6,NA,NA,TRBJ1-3,TGTGCCAGCAGTTACGCGCAGGGATACGGAAACACCATATATTTT,CASSYAQGYGNTIYF
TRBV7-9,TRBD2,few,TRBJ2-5,TGTGCCAGCAGTGTAGGGGCGGGAGATGGACAAGAGACCCAGTACTTC,CASSVGAGDGQETQYF
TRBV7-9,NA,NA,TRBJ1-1,TGTTCCAGCAGCTCAACTTACACTGAAGCTTTCTTT,CSSSSTYTEAFF
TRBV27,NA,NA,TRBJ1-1,TGTGCCAGCGGGGACATATGGGGTGAAGCTTTCTTT,CASGDIWGEAFF
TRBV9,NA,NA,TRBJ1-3,TGTGCCAGCAGCGTTCAGGGACTATTCTCTGGAAACACCATATATTTT,CASSVQGLFSGNTIYF